This T cell receptor beta chain was captured by sequencing in a study of immune cell composition in non-small cell lung cancer. Study results and limitations: Tumour TCR-beta clonality was not significantly tied to smoking pack-years.

The data were produced by immunoSEQ multiplex PCR, yet TCRdb's version contains in-frame clones alone and is incomplete. The table lists several thousand clones, approximately 64% of them singletons. Comment on this clone: Its antigen is not identified.

Normal lung was sampled as far from the tumour as possible, at least 3 cm. Genomic DNA came from frozen unsorted single-cell suspensions. The sample taken for sequencing was non-adjacent lung tissue. This clonotype was sampled from a human donor with non-small cell lung cancer.

The CDR3: CASSIRAGSEQYF. In DNA, the CDR3 is TGTGCCAGTAGTATAAGGGCAGGGTCCGAGCAGTACTTC. The genes are TRBV19 and TRBJ2-7, with D perhaps TRBD1 (5 bases). Germline lookup yields CDR1 LNHDA and CDR2 SQIVND (reference sequence). Trimming pared 2 bases from V and 6 bases from J, leaving 11 bases between. The CDR3 contains 13 residues.